A selection of T cell receptor beta chains follows, all from one sample in a study of cytomegalovirus exposure and HLA in healthy donors. Sequencing was performed with immunoSEQ multiplex PCR; in TCRdb, only in-frame clones are kept and a portion is missing. The sample shows some 93,000 clones, over 65% of them seen only once. Sequencing input: PBMCs. The source of these receptors is a man over 45 in good health and CMV-seronegative. Both conserved end residues are part of each CDR3. A D gene is named only where the DNA matches it firmly. Part of the rows lack a size; the others show once, few, many or a class for expanded clones.

CDR3nt	CDR3aa	d_gene	v_gene	len	j_gene	abundance
TGTGCCAGCAGCATAAATACAGGAGCGGGACAAGAGACCCAGTACTTC	CASSINTGAGQETQYF	TRBD2	TRBV9	16	TRBJ2-5	once
TGTGCCACCATGCGAGGGGGGGGTACAGATACGCAGTATTTT	CATMRGGGTDTQYF	NA	TRBV6-1	14	TRBJ2-3	few
TGTGCCAGCAGCTTAGGACAGGGATACACTGAAGCTTTCTTT	CASSLGQGYTEAFF	TRBD1	TRBV7-9	14	TRBJ1-1	NA
TGTGCCAGCAGTTTATCGATGGTAGGGGGCGGTGGCTACACCTTC	CASSLSMVGGGGYTF	TRBD1	TRBV27	15	TRBJ1-2	NA
TGTGCCACCAGCAGGGGTACAGGGTTCTCTGGGGCCAACGTCCTGACTTTC	CATSRGTGFSGANVLTF	NA	TRBV15	17	TRBJ2-6	NA
TGTGCCAGCTCACCAGGTTCGGGGTACGAGCAGTACTTC	CASSPGSGYEQYF	NA	TRBV18	13	TRBJ2-7	NA
TGTGCCAGCAGCCCCGAGGGGGGGGTGAACACTGAAGCTTTCTTT	CASSPEGGVNTEAFF	NA	TRBV11-2	15	TRBJ1-1	NA
TGTGCCAGCTCACCCCCAGTGGGACTAGCGGGAGGAAACAACCACAATGAGCAGTTCTTC	CASSPPVGLAGGNNHNEQFF	TRBD2	TRBV18	20	TRBJ2-1	NA
TGTGCCAGCAGTGCAGTTTGGCTAGCGGACACAGATACGCAGTATTTT	CASSAVWLADTDTQYF	TRBD2	TRBV2	16	TRBJ2-3	once
TGTGCCAGCAGCGCCCACAGGGATAAGTCCGTCACAGATACGCAGTATTTT	CASSAHRDKSVTDTQYF	NA	TRBV5-4	17	TRBJ2-3	NA
TGTGCCAGCAGCTTCAGCGGGACAGGGGGGAACACAGATACGCAGTATTTT	CASSFSGTGGNTDTQYF	TRBD1	TRBV9	17	TRBJ2-3	NA
TGTGCCAGCAGCCCGCAGGGGGCAGGAAACACTGAAGCTTTCTTT	CASSPQGAGNTEAFF	TRBD1	TRBV28	15	TRBJ1-1	NA
TGTGCCAGCTCTCCCGCCGGGACAGCCCTCTACGAGCAGTACTTC	CASSPAGTALYEQYF	TRBD1	TRBV28	15	TRBJ2-7	NA
TGTGCCAGCAGTTACTCGAGGGGTACAGGGCAGCCCCAGCATTTT	CASSYSRGTGQPQHF	NA	TRBV6-5	15	TRBJ1-5	NA
TGCGCCAGCAGCTTGGGGGTAGCGGGGTCCAATGAGCAGTTCTTC	CASSLGVAGSNEQFF	TRBD2	TRBV5-1	15	TRBJ2-1	NA
TGTGCCTGGAGCTCTTATTCCACCGGGGAGCTGTTTTTT	CAWSSYSTGELFF	NA	TRBV30	13	TRBJ2-2	NA
TGTGCCAGCAGGATAGACGGGACAGGGGTTTCGGCTGAAGCTTTCTTT	CASRIDGTGVSAEAFF	TRBD1	TRBV7-2	16	TRBJ1-1	NA
TGTGCCAGCAGCTTATCGTCTAGCGGTGGCTACGAGCAGTACTTC	CASSLSSSGGYEQYF	TRBD2	TRBV7-2	15	TRBJ2-7	NA
TGTGCCAGCAGCACGGGAGGAGATACGCAGTATTTT	CASSTGGDTQYF	TRBD2	TRBV7-9	12	TRBJ2-3	NA
TGTGCCAGCAAAAAGACAGAACAAGATCAGCCCCAGCATTTT	CASKKTEQDQPQHF	NA	TRBV2	14	TRBJ1-5	NA
TGCGCCAGCAGCTTAGGACAGGGGATAGGAGAGACCCAGTACTTC	CASSLGQGIGETQYF	TRBD1	TRBV5-1	15	TRBJ2-5	NA
TGTGCCAGCAGCCCCACCTGGAGGGGTTCAACAGATACGCAGTATTTT	CASSPTWRGSTDTQYF	NA	TRBV28	16	TRBJ2-3	NA
TGTGCCAGCTCACCACCGGAGGGGAGCAACCTGGGGAGCTCCTACGAGCAGTACTTC	CASSPPEGSNLGSSYEQYF	NA	TRBV18	19	TRBJ2-7	NA
TGTGCCAGTAGTATAGTTGGACAGATCAAGGGGCAGCCCCAGCATTTT	CASSIVGQIKGQPQHF	NA	TRBV19	16	TRBJ1-5	once
TGCGCCAGCAGCCCACAGGGGGCGCGTAGAGCCGGGGAGCTGTTTTTT	CASSPQGARRAGELFF	TRBD1	TRBV5-1	16	TRBJ2-2	once
TGTGCCAGCAGCAAATGCGTGGGCCCCTGGTCCCGCACAGATACGCAGTATTTT	CASSKCVGPWSRTDTQYF	NA	TRBV21-1	18	TRBJ2-3	NA
TGTGCTAGCAGCTTGAGGGCGGGAGGGCCCGGGGAGCAGTTCTTC	CASSLRAGGPGEQFF	TRBD2	TRBV7-7	15	TRBJ2-1	NA
TGTGCCAGCAGCCGTGCGGGACTAGCGGGAACTAGCACAGATACGCAGTATTTT	CASSRAGLAGTSTDTQYF	TRBD2	TRBV7-2	18	TRBJ2-3	once
TGTGCCAGCAGTTTCATCCCGGGACAGGGGACCGGGGAGCTGTTTTTT	CASSFIPGQGTGELFF	TRBD1	TRBV6-6	16	TRBJ2-2	NA
TGTGCCAGTCGAACCGGGACTTTGAACACCGGGGAGCTGTTTTTT	CASRTGTLNTGELFF	NA	TRBV9	15	TRBJ2-2	NA
TGTGCCAGCAGTGGACTAGCGGGAGCAGATACGCAGTATTTT	CASSGLAGADTQYF	TRBD2	TRBV6-4	14	TRBJ2-3	few
TGTGCCAGCAGTTTGGGGGTGCGGACTAGCGGGAGGCACGAGCAGTACTTC	CASSLGVRTSGRHEQYF	TRBD2	TRBV28	17	TRBJ2-7	NA
TGTGCCAGCAGCCGGGGGGGGGACACCGGGGAGCTGTTTTTT	CASSRGGDTGELFF	TRBD2	TRBV7-3	14	TRBJ2-2	NA
TGCAGCGTTTCCCGAGGTGGGGAGAACTATGGCTACACCTTC	CSVSRGGENYGYTF	NA	TRBV29-1	14	TRBJ1-2	NA
TGTGCCAGCAGCTCTCCCCGACAGTTTCCTTCGGCTAATGAAAAACTGTTTTTT	CASSSPRQFPSANEKLFF	NA	TRBV7-9	18	TRBJ1-4	NA
TGTGCCAGCAGCCAAGGTAGACTAGCGGGAGCGCAAGAGACCCAGTACTTC	CASSQGRLAGAQETQYF	TRBD2	TRBV14	17	TRBJ2-5	NA
TGCAGCGTCGGGGAGTACAGGGCAGCGAGATACGAGCAGTACTTC	CSVGEYRAARYEQYF	NA	TRBV29-1	15	TRBJ2-7	once
TGTGCCAGCAGCTCCCGGGGACTAGCGGAACGAGATACGCAGTATTTT	CASSSRGLAERDTQYF	TRBD2	TRBV7-6	16	TRBJ2-3	NA
TGCGCCAGCAGCCAAGATGGAGGGGGCGACGGCTACACCTTC	CASSQDGGGDGYTF	TRBD1	TRBV4-3	14	TRBJ1-2	NA
TGTGCCAGCCAATCCGGAGGGGGGGGTCCCCAAGAGACCCAGTACTTC	CASQSGGGGPQETQYF	NA	TRBV2	16	TRBJ2-5	NA
TGCAGTGCTCGGAACTATGGCTACACCTTC	CSARNYGYTF	NA	TRBV20-1	10	TRBJ1-2	NA
TGTGCCAGCACCCTCGAGGGGCGCGGACAGGGGGCGAGTGGCTACACCTTC	CASTLEGRGQGASGYTF	TRBD1	TRBV7-9	17	TRBJ1-2	NA
TGTGCCAGCAGCGATAGCGGGAGGGCGGACAATGAGCAGTTCTTC	CASSDSGRADNEQFF	TRBD2	TRBV9	15	TRBJ2-1	NA
TGTGCCAGTAGTATGAGACAGCAAGAGACCCAGTACTTC	CASSMRQQETQYF	NA	TRBV19	13	TRBJ2-5	once
TGTGCCATCAAGGAGGCAGGTGGGGGCTACACCTTC	CAIKEAGGGYTF	NA	TRBV10-3	12	TRBJ1-2	NA
TGTGCCAGCAGCATGGGACAGGGGAGCTATGGCTACACCTTC	CASSMGQGSYGYTF	TRBD1	TRBV13	14	TRBJ1-2	NA
TGTGCCAGCAGTACGACAGGGGGCTTGGATGAAAAACTGTTTTTT	CASSTTGGLDEKLFF	TRBD1	TRBV6-1	15	TRBJ1-4	NA
TGTGCCAGCAGCTACGGGACAGGGGGTAACTACGAGCAGTACTTC	CASSYGTGGNYEQYF	TRBD1	TRBV7-2	15	TRBJ2-7	NA